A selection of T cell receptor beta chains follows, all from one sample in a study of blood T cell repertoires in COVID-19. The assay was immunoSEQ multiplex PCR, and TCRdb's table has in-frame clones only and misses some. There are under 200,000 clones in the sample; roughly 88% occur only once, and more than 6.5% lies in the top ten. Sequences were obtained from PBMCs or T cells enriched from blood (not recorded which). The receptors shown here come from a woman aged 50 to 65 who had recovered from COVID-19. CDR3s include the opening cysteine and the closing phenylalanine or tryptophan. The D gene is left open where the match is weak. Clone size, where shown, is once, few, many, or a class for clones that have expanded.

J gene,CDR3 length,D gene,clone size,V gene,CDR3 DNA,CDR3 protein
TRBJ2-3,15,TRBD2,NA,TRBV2,TGTGCCAGTAGAGATAGCGGGGCTCTCACAGATACGCAGTATTTT,CASRDSGALTDTQYF
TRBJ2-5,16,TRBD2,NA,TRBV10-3,TGTGCCATCAGTGGGGGACTAGCGGGGGGCCAAGAGACCCAGTACTTC,CAISGGLAGGQETQYF
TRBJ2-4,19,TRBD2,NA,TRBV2,TGTGCCAGCAGTGAACGGCTAGCGGGGGGGCCTGGGGCCAAAAACATTCAGTACTTC,CASSERLAGGPGAKNIQYF
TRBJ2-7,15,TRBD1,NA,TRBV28,TGTGCCAGCAGTCATCGTGGGACAGGGGCTTACGAGCAGTACTTC,CASSHRGTGAYEQYF
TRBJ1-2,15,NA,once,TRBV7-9,TGTGCCAGCAGCTTAGAAGGAGTTCCTAACTATGGCTACACCTTC,CASSLEGVPNYGYTF
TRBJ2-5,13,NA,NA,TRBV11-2,TGTGCCAGCAGCCCCCAGGTCCAAGAGACCCAGTACTTC,CASSPQVQETQYF
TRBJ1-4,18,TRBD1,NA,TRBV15,TGTGCCACCAGCAGAGTACTGGTGCCGGGACAGGGTGATGAAAAACTGTTTTTT,CATSRVLVPGQGDEKLFF
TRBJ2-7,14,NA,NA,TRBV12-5,TGTGCTAGTGGTTTGGGGACCAGGGGCTACGAGCAGTACTTC,CASGLGTRGYEQYF
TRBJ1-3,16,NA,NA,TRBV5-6,TGTGCCAGCAGCGTACTACAGGGTATATCTGGAAACACCATATATTTT,CASSVLQGISGNTIYF
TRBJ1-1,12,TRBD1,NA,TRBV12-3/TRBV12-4,TGTGCCAGCAGCGTTGGACAGGGGAAAGCTTTCTTT,CASSVGQGKAFF
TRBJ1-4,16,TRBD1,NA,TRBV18,TGTGCCAGCTCGTCCGGGACAGGGGGCATTAATGAAAAACTGTTTTTT,CASSSGTGGINEKLFF
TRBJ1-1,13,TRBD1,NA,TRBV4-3,TGCGCCAGCAGCCAAGAAAGGGGGCGCGACGCTTTCTTT,CASSQERGRDAFF
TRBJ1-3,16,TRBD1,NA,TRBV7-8,TGTGCCAGCAGCTTCTTTCGGGACAGCTCTGGAAACACCATATATTTT,CASSFFRDSSGNTIYF
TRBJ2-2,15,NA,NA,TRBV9,TGTGCCAGCAGCGCCAGGGTTCCGAACACCGGGGAGCTGTTTTTT,CASSARVPNTGELFF
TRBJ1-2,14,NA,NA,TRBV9,TGTGCCAGCAGCGTAGGGACAGATAACTATGGCTACACCTTC,CASSVGTDNYGYTF
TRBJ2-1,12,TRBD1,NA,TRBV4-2,TGTGCCAGCAGCCTCAGGGGGTCAGAGCAGTTCTTC,CASSLRGSEQFF
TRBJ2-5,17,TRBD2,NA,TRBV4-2,TGTGCCAGCAGCCAAGACCTAGCGGGGGGCCATCAAGAGACCCAGTACTTC,CASSQDLAGGHQETQYF
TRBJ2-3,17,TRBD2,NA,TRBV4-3,TGCGCCAGCAGCCAATGGGCGGGGGGTGCCAACACAGATACGCAGTATTTT,CASSQWAGGANTDTQYF
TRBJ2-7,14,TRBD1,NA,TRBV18,TGTGCCAGCTCACCTCAACAGGGGGTTTACGAGCAGTACTTC,CASSPQQGVYEQYF
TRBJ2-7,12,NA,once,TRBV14,TGTGCCAGCAGCCAAGTCTTCTACGAGCAGTACTTC,CASSQVFYEQYF
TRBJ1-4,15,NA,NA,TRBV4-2,TGTGCCAGCAGCCAACCGGGAGCCGGGGGGGAAAAACTGTTTTTT,CASSQPGAGGEKLFF
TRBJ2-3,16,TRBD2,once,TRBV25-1,TGTGCCAGCAGTGAATTTGCGGGGGGAAGACCAGATACGCAGTATTTT,CASSEFAGGRPDTQYF
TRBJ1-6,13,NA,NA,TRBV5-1,TGCGCCAGCAGCTCCGTGAGGAATTCACCCCTCCACTTT,CASSSVRNSPLHF
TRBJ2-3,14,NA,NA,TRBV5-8,TGTGCCAGCAGCTTGTTCGCGGGCACAGATACGCAGTATTTT,CASSLFAGTDTQYF
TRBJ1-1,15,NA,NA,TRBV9,TGTGCCAGCAGCGTAGATTTGGGGCTCGAGACTGAAGCTTTCTTT,CASSVDLGLETEAFF
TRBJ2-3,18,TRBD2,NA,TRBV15,TGTGCCACCAGCAGATGGACTAGCGGGGGGGCTGCGGGAGATACGCAGTATTTT,CATSRWTSGGAAGDTQYF
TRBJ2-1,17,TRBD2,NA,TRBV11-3,TGTGCCAGCAGCTTAGCACTAGCGGGGTCCTCGGGCAATGAGCAGTTCTTC,CASSLALAGSSGNEQFF
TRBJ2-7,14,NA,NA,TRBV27,TGTGCCACCCGCTGGGGGCTGTTCAGTGATAAGCAGTACTTC,CATRWGLFSDKQYF
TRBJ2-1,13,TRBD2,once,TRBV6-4,TGTGCCAGCAGTGACGCACTAGCGGGGGTACAGATCTTC,CASSDALAGVQIF
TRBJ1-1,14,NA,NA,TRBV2,TGTGCCAGCAGTGCTCAGGGGATTGGCGGTCGGGCTTTCTTT,CASSAQGIGGRAFF
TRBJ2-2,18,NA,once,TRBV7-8,TGTGCCAGCAGCCGTAGCAAGACGGGGACAACGAACACCGGGGAGCTGTTTTTT,CASSRSKTGTTNTGELFF
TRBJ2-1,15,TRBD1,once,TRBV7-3,TGTGCCAGCAGCCAAGGGGGGACAGGGCGCGGTGAGCAGTTCTTC,CASSQGGTGRGEQFF
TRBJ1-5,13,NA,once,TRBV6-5,TGTGCCAGCAGTTATCGGGGCAATCAGCCCCAGCATTTT,CASSYRGNQPQHF
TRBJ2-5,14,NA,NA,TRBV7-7,TGTGCCAGCAGCTTATCAGGGGAAAGGGAGACCCAGTACTTC,CASSLSGERETQYF
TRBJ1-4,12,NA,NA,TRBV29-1,TGCAGCGCCCGGCGGGGGGGTGAAAAACTGTTTTTT,CSARRGGEKLFF
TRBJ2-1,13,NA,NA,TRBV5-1,TGCGCCAGCAGCCCGACGGGTTACAATGAGCAGTTCTTC,CASSPTGYNEQFF
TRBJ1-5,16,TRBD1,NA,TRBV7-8,TGTGCCAGCAGCCCAGGAGGAGGGGGCTCCAATCAGCCCCAGCATTTT,CASSPGGGGSNQPQHF
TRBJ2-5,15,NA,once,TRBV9,TGTGCCAGCAGCGTAGATGAGGGGGTCGGGGAGACCCAGTACTTC,CASSVDEGVGETQYF
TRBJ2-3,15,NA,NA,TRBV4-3,TGCGCCAGCAGCCAAGGGAGAGTTGCCACAGATACGCAGTATTTT,CASSQGRVATDTQYF
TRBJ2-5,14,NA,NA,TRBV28,TGTGCCAGCAGTCCCTCTAGGAGGCAAGAGACCCAGTACTTC,CASSPSRRQETQYF
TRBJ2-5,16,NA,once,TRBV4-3,TGCGCCAGCAGCCAAGAAGTAGTAGGAGCGAAAGAGACCCAGTACTTC,CASSQEVVGAKETQYF
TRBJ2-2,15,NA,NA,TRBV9,TGTGCCAGCAGCGTAGCTTTGCGTGACACCGGGGAGCTGTTTTTT,CASSVALRDTGELFF
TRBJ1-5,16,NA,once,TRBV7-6,TGTGCCAGCAGCCCCCTGACAGGTAATAGCAATCAGCCCCAGCATTTT,CASSPLTGNSNQPQHF